These 26 T cell receptor beta chains share one sample of origin, sequenced in a study of CD8 T cells in Susac syndrome. Reverse transcription of about 0.5 to 1 ug RNA was carried out with random hexamers. TCRdb fed the immunoSEQ multiplex PCR reads into MiXCR, producing one record per CDR3 protein. The sample comprises 55,000 to 75,000 distinct CDR3 sequences, 93% of which are singletons, and around 0.15% rests with the top ten. Sequencing input: CD4+ T cells from PBMCs. The receptors were gathered from a human donor with Susac syndrome.

This clonotype has just a few counts. One junction end disagrees with the germline gene, perhaps due to a read error. This chain uses TRBV28 with TRBJ1-1; D is undetermined. The length of the CDR3 is 11 residues. The germline V gene has CDR1 MDHEN and CDR2 SYDVKM. The CDR3 region is CASSLRPSTVF. DNA for the CDR3: TGTGCCAGCAGTTTGCGGCCCTCCACAGTCTTT.

The V and J genes are TRBV19 and TRBJ2-7; 9 nucleotides align to TRBD1. Germline V CDR1 and CDR2: LNHDA, SQIVND (reference sequence). The CDR3 runs to 16 residues. V dropped 5 bases and J dropped 0; count of bases not matched to a gene: 8. The DNA of the CDR3 is TGTGCCAGTAGTCTTGGAGGGACAGGGAGCTCCTACGAGCAGTACTTC. It specifies CASSLGGTGSSYEQYF.

This clonotype was observed a single time. The chain combines TRBV11-2 with TRBJ1-2; D is possibly TRBD1 (5 bases). CDR1 is SGHAT and CDR2 is FQNNGV in the germline V gene. This CDR3 has 13 amino acids. V dropped 5 bases and J dropped 3 bases, with 10 bases sitting between them. CDR3 residues: CASSATGHYGYTF. In nucleotides, the CDR3 is TGTGCCAGCAGCGCAACAGGTCACTATGGCTACACCTTC.

The rearrangement uses TRBV3-1 and TRBJ2-7; tentative D call: TRBD1 (6 bases). Germline V CDR1 and CDR2: LGHDT, YNNKEL (reference sequence). V was shortened by 2 bases and J by 2 bases, with 10 bases between the two germline ends. The CDR3 consists of 14 residues. The CDR3 sequence: CASSQHRTAYEQYF. As DNA, the CDR3 is TGTGCCAGCAGCCAACACAGGACAGCCTACGAGCAGTACTTC.

The chain links TRBV18 to TRBJ2-2, with 7 bases aligning to TRBD1. With V trimmed by 4 bases and J by 6 bases, 2 bases remained unmatched. This CDR3 comprises 13 residues. Per the germline V gene, CDR1 is KGHSH and CDR2 is LQKENI. Here the CDR3 reads CASSLDRAGELFF. The CDR3 region has the DNA TGTGCCAGCTCACTCGACAGGGCCGGGGAGCTGTTTTTT.

The J gene is TRBJ2-3, the V gene TRBV6-4; 11 nucleotides agree with TRBD2. CDR1 is MRHNA, CDR2 SNTAGT, per germline. The CDR3 is made up of 14 amino acids. Germline trimming cut 5 bases from V and 4 bases from J; bases unmatched to any gene: 2. The CDR3 is CASSLAGGSDTQYF. As DNA, the CDR3 is TGTGCCAGCAGTCTAGCGGGGGGCTCAGATACGCAGTATTTT.

This chain links TRBV20-1 with TRBJ1-5, with D possibly TRBD1 on 5 matching bases. The CDR3 has 13 residues. Germline V gives CDR1 DFQATT, CDR2 SNEGSKA (reference sequence). V gave up 6 bases and J gave up 1 base, with 10 bases separating them. In DNA, the CDR3 is TGCAGTGCGCCGGGGCTGAGCAATCAGCCCCAGCATTTT. This gives the protein CSAPGLSNQPQHF.

The chain employs TRBV7-9 and TRBJ2-2, with a tentative D call TRBD2 (6 bases). The germline gives CDR1 SEHNR, CDR2 FQNEAQ (reference sequence). The ends were cut back, 2 bases at V and 3 bases at J, with 22 bases in the middle. The CDR3 spans 19 residues. The chain's CDR3 is CASSLSRLDRLWDTGELFF. CDR3 nucleotide sequence: TGTGCCAGCAGCTTATCAAGACTAGATCGGCTTTGGGACACCGGGGAGCTGTTTTTT.

The chain recombines TRBV7-8 with TRBJ2-5, with 9 bases matching TRBD2. There are 16 residues in the CDR3. V was clipped by 4 bases and J by 0 bases; unmatched bases: 6. The germline V gene encodes CDR1 SGHVS and CDR2 FQNEAQ. The CDR3 region is CASSWDQRGDQETQYF. The CDR3 coding sequence is TGTGCCAGCAGCTGGGACCAGCGGGGGGACCAAGAGACCCAGTACTTC.

In this sample, this clonotype turned up once. This chain connects TRBV7-3 to TRBJ2-2; D unclear. The CDR3 consists of 13 residues. With 4 bases removed from V and 1 base from J, the gap between germline ends came to 4 bases. Germline values: CDR1 SGHTA, CDR2 FQGTGA. The CDR3 region has the DNA TGTGCCAGCAGCTCGGTGAACACCGGGGAGCTGTTTTTT. It encodes CASSSVNTGELFF. Full variable domain (rest looked up from reference TRBV7-3 and TRBJ2-2): GAGVSQTPSNKVTEKGKYVELRCDPISGHTALYWYRQSLGQGPEFLIYFQGTGAADDSGLPNDRFFAVRPEGSVSTLKIQRTERGDSAVYLCASSSVNTGELFFGEGSRLTVL.

The rearrangement joins TRBV20-1 to TRBJ2-3; weak D call: TRBD2 (6 bases). Germline V gene lookup returns CDR1 DFQATT and CDR2 SNEGSKA (reference sequence). This CDR3 has 13 amino acids. Trimming took off 5 bases at V and 5 bases at J, with 14 bases between the two ends. The CDR3 protein is CSAYDPGGDTQYF. The CDR3 nucleotides read TGCAGTGCTTACGACCCCGGGGGAGATACGCAGTATTTT.

V is TRBV29-1 and J is TRBJ1-5; maybe TRBD1 (6 bases). Germline assignment: CDR1 SQVTM and CDR2 ANQGSEA. V lost 4 bases and J lost 11, with 15 bases in between. CDR3 size: 12 residues. The CDR3 DNA sequence: TGCAGCGTTGTCGGGGGCTCAGGGGCCCAGCATTTT. It specifies CSVVGGSGAQHF.

The rearrangement joins TRBV5-1 to TRBJ2-7; possibly TRBD1 for D (5 bases). Germline lookup yields CDR1 SGHRS and CDR2 YFSETQ. V gave up 2 bases and J gave up 2 bases, with 11 bases separating them. The CDR3 covers 14 residues. DNA of the CDR3: TGCGCCAGCAGCTTCGGGCAGGGCACCTACGAGCAGTACTTC. Its translation: CASSFGQGTYEQYF. The full variable domain, rest sourced from reference TRBV5-1 and TRBJ2-7, is KAGVTQTPRYLIKTRGQQVTLSCSPISGHRSVSWYQQTPGQGLQFLFEYFSETQRNKGNFPGRFSGRQFSNSRSEMNVSTLELGDSALYLCASSFGQGTYEQYFGPGTRLTVT.

V gene TRBV5-4 combines with J gene TRBJ2-3; 10 positions agree with TRBD2. CDR3 length: 18 amino acids. V was clipped by 2 bases and J by 3 bases; unmatched bases: 12. From germline, CDR1 is SGHNT and CDR2 YYREEE (reference sequence). CDR3 nucleotide sequence: TGTGCCAGCAGCTTTTTTTCCGTGAGCGGGGGGGGGACAGATACGCAGTATTTT. Amino acid sequence: CASSFFSVSGGGTDTQYF.

The rearrangement joins TRBV5-5 to TRBJ1-5; the D is unclear. Germline-derived CDR1 and CDR2 are SGHKS and YYEKEE (reference sequence). This CDR3 is built from 15 residues. Trimming removed 2 bases from V and 3 bases from J, with 12 bases in between. As DNA, the CDR3 is TGTGCCAGCAGCTTCGACTCCCAGTTCAATCAGCCCCAGCATTTT. As protein: CASSFDSQFNQPQHF.

The V call is TRBV6-1, the J call TRBJ2-5; D assignment may be TRBD1 or TRBD2 (6 bases each). With 2 bases removed from V and 4 bases from J, the gap between germline ends came to 14 bases. Per germline, CDR1 MNHNS and CDR2 SASEGT. The CDR3 is 15 amino acids. Here the CDR3 DNA reads TGTGCCAGCAGTGAATCGCCGGGGGCCTCAGAGACCCAGTACTTC. This encodes CASSESPGASETQYF.

The chain recombines TRBV7-8 with TRBJ2-3; 14 nucleotides align to TRBD2. The CDR3 has 18 residues. Germline CDR1 and CDR2: SGHVS and FQNEAQ. Trimming removed 2 bases from V and 4 bases from J; junction bases left unmatched: 8. CDR3 residues: CASSLRRGTSGGPDTQYF. DNA for the CDR3: TGTGCCAGCAGCTTAAGGAGGGGGACTAGCGGGGGACCAGATACGCAGTATTTT.

This clonotype has just one count. V is TRBV3-1 and J is TRBJ2-1; unclear D gene. Trimming took off 1 base at V and 9 bases at J, with 4 bases between the two ends. Germline CDR1 LGHDT, CDR2 YNNKEL (reference sequence). The CDR3 totals 11 residues. The CDR3 reads CASSQGVEQFF. CDR3 sequence (DNA): TGTGCCAGCAGCCAAGGGGTTGAGCAGTTCTTC.

The rearrangement links TRBV5-1 to TRBJ2-7; 8 bases map to TRBD1. Trimming removed 2 bases from V and 6 bases from J; junction bases left unmatched: 4. Germline CDR1 is SGHRS and CDR2 is YFSETQ. This CDR3 has 13 amino acids. The CDR3 is CASSFTTGVEQYF. For the CDR3, the DNA is TGCGCCAGCAGCTTTACGACAGGGGTCGAGCAGTACTTC.

This chain connects TRBV7-3 to TRBJ2-2; 10 nucleotides match TRBD1. CDR3 length: 17 amino acids. J gave up 6 bases and V 5 bases, and 12 bases lay outside the gene matches. Germline CDR1 is SGHTA and CDR2 is FQGTGA. In nucleotides, the CDR3 is TGTGCCAGCAGCCTAGTGGGACAGGGGTTCATTTCCGGGGAGCTGTTTTTT. It codes for CASSLVGQGFISGELFF.

This chain connects TRBV7-2 to TRBJ2-5; TRBD1 might be the D (6 bases). Trimming stripped 6 bases from V and 5 bases from J, with 10 bases between. Per the germline V gene, CDR1 is SGHTA and CDR2 is FQGNSA. The length of the CDR3 is 12 residues. CDR3 in amino acids: CASRRQGETQYF. As DNA, the CDR3 is TGTGCCAGCAGGCGGCAGGGGGAGACCCAGTACTTC. Supplemented by reference TRBV7-2 and TRBJ2-5, the full variable domain reads GAGVSQSPSNKVTEKGKDVELRCDPISGHTALYWYRQSLGQGLEFLIYFQGNSAPDKSGLPSDRFSAERTGGSVSTLTIQRTQQEDSAVYLCASRRQGETQYFGPGTRLLVL.

The chain employs TRBV5-1 and TRBJ1-1; TRBD1 is a possible D gene (5 bases). V was clipped by 4 bases and J by 4 bases, with 14 bases between them. This CDR3 is 14 amino acids long. Germline CDR1 reads SGHRS; CDR2 reads YFSETQ. As DNA, the CDR3 is TGCGCCAGCAGCCAAGGGGAGAGTGGCACTGAAGCTTTCTTT. Residues: CASSQGESGTEAFF.

This rearrangement joins TRBV7-2 to TRBJ2-6; perhaps D is TRBD1 or TRBD2 (5 bases each). V was trimmed by 7 bases and J by 4 bases, leaving 17 bases between them. The CDR3 extends over 16 amino acids. CDR1 is SGHTA, CDR2 FQGNSA, per germline. The CDR3, as DNA: TGTGCCAGCACCACCCTAGGGACCATGGGGGCCAACGTCCTGACTTTC. Protein product: CASTTLGTMGANVLTF.

The chain recombines TRBV24-1 with TRBJ1-2; tentative D call: TRBD1 (6 bases). CDR1 KGHDR and CDR2 SFDVKD come from the germline V gene. The CDR3 spans 16 residues. Trimming cost V 4 bases and J 2 bases, with 16 bases left between them. The CDR3 DNA reads as TGTGCCACCAGTGACTCGTACAGGGAGAGAAACTATGGCTACACCTTC. Residues: CATSDSYRERNYGYTF.

The chain couples TRBV14 to TRBJ1-4; D is perhaps TRBD1 (5 bases). The length of the CDR3 is 16 residues. In germline, CDR1 is SGHDN, CDR2 FVKESK. V lost 4 bases and J 5 bases, leaving 17 bases between the germline ends. CDR3 bases: TGTGCCAGCAGCCTTGGGGCCAGGGCGGGGAATGAAAAACTGTTTTTT. Translated: CASSLGARAGNEKLFF.

The chain combines TRBV19 with TRBJ1-6, with 10 bases fitting TRBD1. Germline lookup yields CDR1 LNHDA and CDR2 SQIVND (reference sequence). This CDR3 is 14 amino acids long. J was trimmed by 9 bases and V by 5 bases; bases with no gene match: 4. CDR3: CASSVWDRGSPLHF. The DNA for the CDR3 is TGTGCCAGTAGTGTTTGGGACAGGGGTTCACCCCTCCACTTT.